This TCR beta chain was identified during a study of control samples from healthy donors and cancer patients. The assay was immunoSEQ multiplex PCR, and TCRdb's table has in-frame clones only and misses some. The data contain about 20,000 clones, around nine tenths of them seen just once; the ten biggest clones take up 8% to 10%. The CDR3 extends over 12 amino acids. V gave up 7 bases and J gave up 8 bases, with 14 bases separating them. Sequencing input: PBMCs. This clonotype originated in a woman aged 60-75 years with head and neck cancer. The chain joins TRBV12-3 or TRBV12-4 to TRBJ1-2, with a possible D match to TRBD1 (5 bases). Here the CDR3 reads CASTAGPGGYTF. Here the CDR3 DNA reads TGTGCCAGCACCGCAGGGCCCGGAGGCTACACCTTC.